The 28 T cell receptor beta chains presented below share a single source sample, sequenced in a study of monozygotic twins with inflammatory bowel disease. TCRdb re-analyzed the 5' RACE reads; it lists each CDR3 protein once, without DNA. Reported are just over 300,000 distinct CDR3 sequences; the ten largest clones contain roughly 5.3%. Sequences were obtained from blood. The receptors come from a human donor with ulcerative colitis or Crohn's disease, or a healthy co-twin of an affected twin (not recorded which).

This sequence joins TRBV5-1 and TRBJ2-5. CDR3 size: 14 residues. The V gene's germline CDR1 is SGHRS and CDR2 YFSETQ. This chain's CDR3 is CASSPQLRPETQYF.

The V call is TRBV7-8, the J call TRBJ1-1; absent DNA, TCRdb's TRBD1 call cannot be checked. Germline loops: CDR1 SGHVS, CDR2 FQNEAQ. The CDR3 runs 15 residues. Here the CDR3 reads CASTSYGTGGTEAFF.

The chain combines TRBV7-6 with TRBJ2-7. Germline CDR1 SGHVS, CDR2 FNYEAQ. This CDR3 has 13 amino acids. CDR3 amino acids: CASSRSQTSEQYF.

The rearrangement joins TRBV5-1 to TRBJ2-1; without DNA, the TCRdb call of TRBD1 cannot be checked. CDR3 length equals 16 residues. Germline V gene lookup returns CDR1 SGHRS and CDR2 YFSETQ. CDR3 in amino acids: CASSLITGGGYNEQFF. The complete variable domain, with remaining parts taken from reference TRBV5-1 and TRBJ2-1, reads KAGVTQTPRYLIKTRGQQVTLSCSPISGHRSVSWYQQTPGQGLQFLFEYFSETQRNKGNFPGRFSGRQFSNSRSEMNVSTLELGDSALYLCASSLITGGGYNEQFFGPGTRLTVL.

The chain recombines TRBV18 with TRBJ2-7. The CDR3 runs to 13 residues. The germline V gene encodes CDR1 KGHSH and CDR2 LQKENI. The CDR3 here is CASSQGYSYEQYF.

The chain uses TRBV14 and TRBJ2-7; TCRdb names TRBD1, which stays unverified in the absence of DNA. From germline, CDR1 is SGHDN and CDR2 FVKESK. The CDR3 covers 17 residues. CDR3 loop: CASSQNSGTGKSYEQYF.

The chain joins TRBV20-1 to TRBJ1-1; the TCRdb D gene call, TRBD1, has no DNA to confirm it. The CDR3 extends over 12 amino acids. Germline lookup yields CDR1 DFQATT and CDR2 SNEGSKA (reference sequence). CDR3: CSAPGMNTEAFF.

The gene calls are TRBV7-2 and TRBJ2-5; the TCRdb call, TRBD1, lacks DNA for checking. The length of the CDR3 is 13 residues. Germline lookup yields CDR1 SGHTA and CDR2 FQGNSA. This chain's CDR3 is CASSYPGVETQYF.

The chain links TRBV7-2 to TRBJ2-1; without DNA, the TCRdb call of TRBD1 cannot be checked. CDR1 and CDR2 from the germline V gene are SGHTA and FQGNSA. The CDR3 has 15 residues. The CDR3 reads CASSFSGGTLNEQFF. The variable domain in full, with the rest retrieved from reference TRBV7-2 and TRBJ2-1, is GAGVSQSPSNKVTEKGKDVELRCDPISGHTALYWYRQSLGQGLEFLIYFQGNSAPDKSGLPSDRFSAERTGGSVSTLTIQRTQQEDSAVYLCASSFSGGTLNEQFFGPGTRLTVL.

The chain employs TRBV7-2 and TRBJ2-3; with no DNA, the TCRdb D assignment of TRBD1 cannot be verified. The germline CDR1 and CDR2 sequences are SGHTA and FQGNSA. The CDR3 is made up of 13 amino acids. The CDR3 region is CASKNWGTDTQYF.

The chain carries TRBV7-2 and TRBJ2-1; TCRdb reports TRBD2, a call that lacks DNA to check it against. In germline, CDR1 is SGHTA, CDR2 FQGNSA. The CDR3 has 15 amino acids. This CDR3 reads CASSTKRERYNEQFF.

Measured by frequency, this clonotype is medium-sized (0.01 to 0.1%). The chain joins TRBV27 to TRBJ2-7; TCRdb's assignment of TRBD1 cannot be checked, as there is no DNA. Germline V gene data show CDR1 as MNHEY and CDR2 as SMNVEV (reference sequence). This CDR3 spans 13 amino acids. The CDR3 reads CASRRTRGYEQYF.

The chain joins TRBV6-1 to TRBJ1-1; without DNA, the TCRdb call of TRBD1 cannot be checked. The CDR3 covers 14 residues. CDR1 is MNHNS, CDR2 SASEGT, per germline. The CDR3 loop is CASAPGTLNTEAFF.

This chain links TRBV11-2 with TRBJ2-7; TCRdb outputs TRBD2, but without DNA this stays unchecked. There are 15 residues in the CDR3. CDR1 and CDR2 (germline): SGHAT, FQNNGV. CDR3 protein: CASSLFLAGGYEQYF. Based on the CDR3 plus reference TRBV11-2 and TRBJ2-7, the full variable domain is EAGVAQSPRYKIIEKRQSVAFWCNPISGHATLYWYQQILGQGPKLLIQFQNNGVVDDSQLPKDRFSAERLKGVDSTLKIQPAKLEDSAVYLCASSLFLAGGYEQYFGPGTRLTVT.

The V and J genes are TRBV6-1 and TRBJ1-5; TCRdb's D call of TRBD1 is untestable without DNA. Germline V gene data show CDR1 as MNHNS and CDR2 as SASEGT. CDR3 length equals 14 residues. The CDR3 sequence is CASIQGAQVQPQHF.

This chain joins TRBV12-3 or TRBV12-4 and TRBJ2-2; no DNA is available, so the TRBD2 call from TCRdb remains unchecked. The CDR3 covers 15 residues. This chain's CDR3 is CASSLRLAETGELFF.

The chain links TRBV7-2 to TRBJ1-6. CDR3 length equals 14 residues. CDR1 is SGHTA and CDR2 is FQGNSA in the germline V gene. CDR3 in amino acids: CASTVRRNNSPLHF.

V gene TRBV5-1 combines with J gene TRBJ2-3; as DNA is missing, the TRBD2 call by TCRdb cannot be tested. CDR3 length equals 14 residues. Germline-derived CDR1 and CDR2 are SGHRS and YFSETQ. CDR3 residues: CASGGRERTDTQYF.

This chain joins TRBV19 and TRBJ2-1; the D call from TCRdb, TRBD2, cannot be confirmed without DNA. CDR3 length: 13 amino acids. Looked up from germline, CDR1 is LNHDA and CDR2 is SQIVND (reference sequence). CDR3 in amino acids: CASIAGGHSEQFF.

The V gene is TRBV20-1, the J gene TRBJ2-5; the D call of TRBD2 rests on TCRdb alone, since no DNA is present to check it. Germline-derived CDR1 and CDR2 are DFQATT and SNEGSKA (reference sequence). The CDR3 is 13 amino acids. The CDR3 protein is CSARRISAETQYF.

The chain is built from TRBV7-2 and TRBJ2-7; TCRdb designates TRBD1, a call that cannot be tested without DNA. Germline assignment: CDR1 SGHTA and CDR2 FQGNSA. The CDR3 sequence is 21 residues long. CDR3 in amino acids: CASSLARLGGPGEWVIYEQYF. Looking up the rest from reference TRBV7-2 and TRBJ2-7 gives the full variable domain: GAGVSQSPSNKVTEKGKDVELRCDPISGHTALYWYRQSLGQGLEFLIYFQGNSAPDKSGLPSDRFSAERTGGSVSTLTIQRTQQEDSAVYLCASSLARLGGPGEWVIYEQYFGPGTRLTVT.

This rearrangement joins TRBV27 to TRBJ2-7. This CDR3 comprises 11 residues. Germline V gene sequence: CDR1 MNHEY, CDR2 SMNVEV (reference sequence). CDR3 amino acids: CASSNFYEQYF.

The rearrangement joins TRBV3-1 to TRBJ2-2. The CDR3 spans 15 residues. Per germline, CDR1 LGHDT and CDR2 YNNKEL (reference sequence). CDR3 residues: CASSQLRDGTGELFF. Filled out from reference TRBV3-1 and TRBJ2-2, the complete variable domain reads DTAVSQTPKYLVTQMGNDKSIKCEQNLGHDTMYWYKQDSKKFLKIMFSYNNKELIINETVPNRFSPKSPDKAHLNLHINSLELGDSAVYFCASSQLRDGTGELFFGEGSRLTVL.

The V gene is TRBV5-1, the J gene TRBJ2-7; without DNA, the TCRdb call of TRBD1 cannot be checked. From germline, CDR1 is SGHRS and CDR2 YFSETQ. CDR3 length equals 16 residues. This CDR3 is CASRSQGTGGFYEQYF.

V usage is TRBV4-3 and J usage is TRBJ1-6; TCRdb indicates TRBD1, and absent DNA this call remains unverified. Germline CDR1 reads LGHNA; CDR2 reads YSLEER. CDR3 size: 14 residues. The CDR3 reads CASSQERYPLTLHF.

This chain connects TRBV7-9 to TRBJ1-2; the D call from TCRdb, TRBD1, cannot be confirmed without DNA. This CDR3 has 15 amino acids. From germline, CDR1 is SEHNR and CDR2 FQNEAQ (reference sequence). CDR3 sequence reads: CASSPPETGRTGYTF.

The chain combines TRBV29-1 with TRBJ1-2. The CDR3 covers 14 residues. Germline values: CDR1 SQVTM, CDR2 ANQGSEA. The CDR3 loop reads CSVIPGGPARGYTF. Complete variable domain (other parts from reference TRBV29-1 and TRBJ1-2): SAVISQKPSRDICQRGTSLTIQCQVDSQVTMMFWYRQQPGQSLTLIATANQGSEATYESGFVIDKFPISRPNLTFSTLTVSNMSPEDSSIYLCSVIPGGPARGYTFGSGTRLTVV.

V is TRBV20-1 and J is TRBJ1-1; without DNA, the TCRdb call of TRBD1 cannot be checked. From germline, CDR1 is DFQATT and CDR2 SNEGSKA (reference sequence). The CDR3 totals 13 residues. The CDR3 reads CSARFMSRPEAFF.